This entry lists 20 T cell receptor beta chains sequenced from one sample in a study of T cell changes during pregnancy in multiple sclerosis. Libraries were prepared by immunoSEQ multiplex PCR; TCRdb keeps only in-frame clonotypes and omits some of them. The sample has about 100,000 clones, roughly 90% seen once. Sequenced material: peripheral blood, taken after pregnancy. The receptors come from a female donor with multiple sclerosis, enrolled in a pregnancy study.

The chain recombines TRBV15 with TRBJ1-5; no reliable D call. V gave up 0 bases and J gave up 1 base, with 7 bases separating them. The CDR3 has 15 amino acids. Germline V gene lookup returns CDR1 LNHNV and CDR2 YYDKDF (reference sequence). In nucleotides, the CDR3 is TGTGCCACCAGCAGAGATGGTCAGAGCAATCAGCCCCAGCATTTT. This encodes CATSRDGQSNQPQHF.

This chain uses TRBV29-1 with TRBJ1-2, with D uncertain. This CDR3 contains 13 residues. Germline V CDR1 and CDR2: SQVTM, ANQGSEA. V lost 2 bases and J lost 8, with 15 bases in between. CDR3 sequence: CSVESGNPKGYTF. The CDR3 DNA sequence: TGCAGCGTTGAATCCGGGAACCCCAAGGGCTACACCTTC.

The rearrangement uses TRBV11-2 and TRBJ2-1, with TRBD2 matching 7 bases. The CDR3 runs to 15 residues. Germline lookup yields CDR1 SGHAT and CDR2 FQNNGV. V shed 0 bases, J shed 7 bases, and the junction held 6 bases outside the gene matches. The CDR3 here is CASSLDWGGKNEQFF. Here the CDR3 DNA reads TGTGCCAGCAGCTTAGATTGGGGGGGGAAAAATGAGCAGTTCTTC.

The CDR3 sequence: CASSLGQGTGYTF. The CDR3, as DNA: TGTGCCAGCAGCCTAGGACAGGGGACAGGCTACACCTTC. The chain couples TRBV7-9 to TRBJ1-2, with 9 nucleotides matching TRBD1. Germline values: CDR1 SEHNR, CDR2 FQNEAQ (reference sequence). The V and J ends lost 5 bases and 8 bases, in that order; junction bases with no gene match: 6. This CDR3 contains 13 residues. The whole variable domain, remainder taken from reference TRBV7-9 and TRBJ1-2, is DTGVSQNPRHKITKRGQNVTFRCDPISEHNRLYWYRQTLGQGPEFLTYFQNEAQLEKSRLLSDRFSAERPKGSFSTLEIQRTEQGDSAMYLCASSLGQGTGYTFGSGTRLTVV.

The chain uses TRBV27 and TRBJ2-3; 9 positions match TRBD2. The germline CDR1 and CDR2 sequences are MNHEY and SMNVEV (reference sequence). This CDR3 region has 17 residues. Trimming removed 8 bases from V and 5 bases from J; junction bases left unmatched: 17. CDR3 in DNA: TGTGCCAGCGCTCCCCCTAGGCCTAGCGGGGTTAAAGATACGCAGTATTTT. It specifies CASAPPRPSGVKDTQYF.

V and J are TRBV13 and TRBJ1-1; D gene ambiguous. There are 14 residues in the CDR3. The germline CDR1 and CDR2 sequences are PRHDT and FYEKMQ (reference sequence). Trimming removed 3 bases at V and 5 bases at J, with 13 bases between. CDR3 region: CASSFSPEGTEAFF. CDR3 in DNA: TGTGCCAGCAGCTTCAGTCCTGAGGGTACTGAAGCTTTCTTT. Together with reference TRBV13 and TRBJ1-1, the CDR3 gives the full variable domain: AAGVIQSPRHLIKEKRETATLKCYPIPRHDTVYWYQQGPGQDPQFLISFYEKMQSDKGSIPDRFSAQQFSDYHSELNMSSLELGDSALYFCASSFSPEGTEAFFGQGTRLTVV.

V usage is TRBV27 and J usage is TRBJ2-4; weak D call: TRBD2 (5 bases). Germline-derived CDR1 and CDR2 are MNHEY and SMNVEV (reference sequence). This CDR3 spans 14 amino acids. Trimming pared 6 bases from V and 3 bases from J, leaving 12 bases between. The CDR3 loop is CASSPRTVKNIQYF. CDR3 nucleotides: TGTGCCAGCAGCCCCCGGACTGTCAAAAACATTCAGTACTTC.

CDR3 region: CASSSGTERAEQYF. Written as DNA, the CDR3 is TGTGCCAGCAGCTCAGGGACAGAGAGAGCGGAGCAGTACTTC. The V and J genes are TRBV7-2 and TRBJ2-7; 7 nucleotides line up with TRBD1. Germline CDR1 and CDR2: SGHTA and FQGNSA. Trimming at V came to 4 bases and at J to 7 bases, leaving 10 bases not matched to a gene. There are 14 residues in the CDR3.

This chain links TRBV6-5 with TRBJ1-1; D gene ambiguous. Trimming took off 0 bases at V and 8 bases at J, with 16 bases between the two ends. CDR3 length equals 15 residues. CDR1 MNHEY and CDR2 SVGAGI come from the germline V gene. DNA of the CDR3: TGTGCCAGCAGTTACTCGAGAAGAGAGAGGGCCGAAGCTTTCTTT. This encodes CASSYSRRERAEAFF.

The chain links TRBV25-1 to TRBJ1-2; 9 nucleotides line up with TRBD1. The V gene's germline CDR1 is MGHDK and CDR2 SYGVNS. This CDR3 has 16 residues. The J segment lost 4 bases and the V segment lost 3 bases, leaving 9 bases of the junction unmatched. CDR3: CASSDEGTGTSYGYTF. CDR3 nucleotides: TGTGCCAGCAGTGACGAGGGGACAGGGACTTCCTATGGCTACACCTTC.

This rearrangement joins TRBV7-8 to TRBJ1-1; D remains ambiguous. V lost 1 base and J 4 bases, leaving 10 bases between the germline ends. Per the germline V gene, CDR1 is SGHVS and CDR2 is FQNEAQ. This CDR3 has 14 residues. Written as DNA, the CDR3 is TGTGCCAGCAGCTTAGGAGGCCGGGGCACTGAAGCTTTCTTT. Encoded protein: CASSLGGRGTEAFF.

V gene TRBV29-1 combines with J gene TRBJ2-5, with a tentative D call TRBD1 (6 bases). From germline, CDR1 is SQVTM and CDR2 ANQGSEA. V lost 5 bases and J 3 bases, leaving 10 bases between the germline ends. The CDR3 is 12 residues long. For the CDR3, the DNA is TGCAGCGTTTGGACAGTCGAAGAGACCCAGTACTTC. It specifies CSVWTVEETQYF.

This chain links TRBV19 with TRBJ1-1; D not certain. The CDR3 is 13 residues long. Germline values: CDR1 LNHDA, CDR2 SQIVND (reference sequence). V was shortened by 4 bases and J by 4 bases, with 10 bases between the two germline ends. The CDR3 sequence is CASSNRGFTEAFF. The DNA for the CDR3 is TGTGCCAGTAGTAACCGAGGGTTCACTGAAGCTTTCTTT. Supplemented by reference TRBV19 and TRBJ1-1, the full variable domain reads DGGITQSPKYLFRKEGQNVTLSCEQNLNHDAMYWYRQDPGQGLRLIYYSQIVNDFQKGDIAEGYSVSREKKESFPLTVTSAQKNPTAFYLCASSNRGFTEAFFGQGTRLTVV.

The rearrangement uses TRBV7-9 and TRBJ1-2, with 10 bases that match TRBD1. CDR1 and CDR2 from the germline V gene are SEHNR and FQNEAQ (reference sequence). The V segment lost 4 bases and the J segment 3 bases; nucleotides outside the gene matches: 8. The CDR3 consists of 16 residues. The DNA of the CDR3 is TGTGCCAGCAGCTACAACCGGGACAGGGGAGACTATGGCTACACCTTC. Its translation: CASSYNRDRGDYGYTF.

The CDR3 is CASSAGQGNQPQHF. The CDR3 region has the DNA TGTGCCAGCAGTGCCGGACAGGGGAATCAGCCCCAGCATTTT. The rearrangement links TRBV2 to TRBJ1-5, with TRBD1 matching over 9 bases. The V gene's germline CDR1 is SNHLY and CDR2 FYNNEI. This CDR3 has 14 residues. With V trimmed by 4 bases and J by 4 bases, 2 bases remained unmatched.

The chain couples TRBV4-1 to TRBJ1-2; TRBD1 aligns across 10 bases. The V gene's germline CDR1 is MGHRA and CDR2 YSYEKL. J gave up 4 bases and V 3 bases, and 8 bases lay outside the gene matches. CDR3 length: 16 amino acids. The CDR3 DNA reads TGCGCCAGCAGCCAGGAGACAGGGGGCGGCCCCTATGGCTACACCTTC. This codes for CASSQETGGGPYGYTF.

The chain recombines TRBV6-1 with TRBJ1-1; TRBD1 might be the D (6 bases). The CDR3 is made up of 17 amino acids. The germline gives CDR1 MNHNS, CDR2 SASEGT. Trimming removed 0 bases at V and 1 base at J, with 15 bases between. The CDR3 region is CASSEARTAWGNTEAFF. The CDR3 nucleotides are TGTGCCAGCAGTGAAGCGAGGACAGCCTGGGGGAACACTGAAGCTTTCTTT.

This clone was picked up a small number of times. The CDR3 nucleotides are TGTGCCAGCAGGACCACCTTAGCCAATGAGCAGTTCTTC. Translating gives CASRTTLANEQFF. The genes are TRBV6-5 and TRBJ2-1; D remains unclear. Germline loops: CDR1 MNHEY, CDR2 SVGAGI. V lost 6 bases, J lost 6 bases, and 12 bases lay in between. This CDR3 comprises 13 residues.

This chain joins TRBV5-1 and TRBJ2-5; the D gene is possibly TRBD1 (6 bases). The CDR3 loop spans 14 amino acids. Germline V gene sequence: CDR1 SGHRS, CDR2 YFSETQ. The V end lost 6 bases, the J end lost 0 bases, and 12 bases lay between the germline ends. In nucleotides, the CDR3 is TGCGCCAGCATGCTGGGGACAAACCAAGAGACCCAGTACTTC. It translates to CASMLGTNQETQYF.

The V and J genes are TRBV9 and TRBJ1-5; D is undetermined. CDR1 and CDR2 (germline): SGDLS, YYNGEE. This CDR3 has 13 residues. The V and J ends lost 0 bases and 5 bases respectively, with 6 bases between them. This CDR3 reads CASSVGEDQPQHF. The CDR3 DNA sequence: TGTGCCAGCAGCGTAGGCGAAGATCAGCCCCAGCATTTT.